The 29 T cell receptor beta chains reported below all come from one sample, sequenced in a study of blood T cell repertoires in COVID-19 (dated by TCRdb to the early 2020s). The library was prepared using the immunoSEQ multiplex PCR assay. Held by TCRdb, this immuneACCESS table contains in-frame sequences only and omits some clones. Under half of the omission traces to an unresolved V gene where checked; the cause of the rest is unknown. The table for this sample lists about 220,000 clones; more than 70% of them were counted only once. The ten top clones hold about 13% of the sample. Source material: peripheral blood. All receptors come from a human donor in a cohort sampled during active COVID-19.

As DNA, the CDR3 is TGCGCCAGAACAGGGGGTGGATCACCCCTCCACTTT. Translation gives CARTGGGSPLHF. The rearrangement uses TRBV5-1 and TRBJ1-6, with TRBD1 matching over 8 bases. From germline, CDR1 is SGHRS and CDR2 YFSETQ. This CDR3 contains 12 residues. Trimming removed 8 bases from V and 10 bases from J; junction bases left unmatched: 5.

The chain has TRBV9 and TRBJ1-6, with D maybe TRBD1 (6 bases). From germline, CDR1 is SGDLS and CDR2 YYNGEE. The CDR3 is 15 residues long. The V end lost 5 bases, the J end lost 7 bases, and 16 bases lay between the germline ends. The CDR3 here is CASRPTGSTNSPLHF. CDR3 nucleotide sequence: TGTGCCAGCAGGCCCACAGGGAGTACGAATTCACCCCTCCACTTT.

The V and J genes are TRBV19 and TRBJ2-4; TRBD1 matches at 10 bases. This CDR3 is built from 17 residues. The J segment lost 2 bases and the V segment lost 3 bases, leaving 7 bases of the junction unmatched. Germline CDR1 reads LNHDA; CDR2 reads SQIVND (reference sequence). For the CDR3, the DNA is TGTGCCAGTAGTATGGGAGGACAGGGGGGAACCAAAAACATTCAGTACTTC. It codes for CASSMGGQGGTKNIQYF.

This clone was detected a few times. The J gene is TRBJ2-3, the V gene TRBV19; D possibly corresponds to TRBD2 (6 bases). The CDR3 has 16 residues. Germline V lookup: CDR1 LNHDA, CDR2 SQIVND (reference sequence). Trimming shortened V by 1 base and J by 5 bases, and 16 bases separated the two germline ends. CDR3 nucleotide sequence: TGTGCCAGTAGTATAGCGGCTAGCGCCCTGGGAGATACGCAGTATTTT. It codes for CASSIAASALGDTQYF. The full variable domain, its missing parts supplied by reference TRBV19 and TRBJ2-3, is DGGITQSPKYLFRKEGQNVTLSCEQNLNHDAMYWYRQDPGQGLRLIYYSQIVNDFQKGDIAEGYSVSREKKESFPLTVTSAQKNPTAFYLCASSIAASALGDTQYFGPGTRLTVL.

This chain joins TRBV6-2 or TRBV6-3 and TRBJ2-1, with a tentative D call TRBD2 (5 bases). The CDR3 is 15 amino acids. The V end lost 6 bases, the J end lost 1 base, and 13 bases lay between the germline ends. Per the germline V gene, CDR1 is MNHEY and CDR2 is SVGEGT. CDR3 sequence (DNA): TGTGCCAGCAGCCCACGGGGAAGGTCCTACAATGAGCAGTTCTTC. It codes for CASSPRGRSYNEQFF.

The V gene is TRBV7-2, the J gene TRBJ2-7; tentatively, D is TRBD2 (6 bases). Germline CDR1 reads SGHTA; CDR2 reads FQGNSA. Trimming removed 5 bases at V and 3 bases at J, with 11 bases between. The CDR3 is 13 amino acids. CDR3 sequence reads: CASSLGLNYEQYF. For the CDR3, the DNA is TGTGCCAGCAGCCTCGGACTAAACTACGAGCAGTACTTC. Looking up the rest from reference TRBV7-2 and TRBJ2-7 gives the full variable domain: GAGVSQSPSNKVTEKGKDVELRCDPISGHTALYWYRQSLGQGLEFLIYFQGNSAPDKSGLPSDRFSAERTGGSVSTLTIQRTQQEDSAVYLCASSLGLNYEQYFGPGTRLTVT.

This clone was recorded only once. The DNA for the CDR3 is TGTGCCAGCTCACAGACAGTATGGGACACTGAAGCTTTCTTT. It yields the protein CASSQTVWDTEAFF. This chain connects TRBV18 to TRBJ1-1; weak D call: TRBD1 (5 bases). Trimming took off 4 bases at V and 3 bases at J, with 12 bases between the two ends. Germline CDR1 and CDR2: KGHSH and LQKENI. CDR3 size: 14 residues.

The chain joins TRBV7-6 to TRBJ2-6, with TRBD2 matching 15 bases. Trimming removed 5 bases from V and 2 bases from J; junction bases left unmatched: 4. Per germline, CDR1 SGHVS and CDR2 FNYEAQ. This CDR3 has 18 residues. CDR3 sequence reads: CASSQGLAGGPGANVLTF. As DNA, the CDR3 is TGTGCCAGCAGCCAGGGACTAGCGGGAGGCCCTGGGGCCAACGTCCTGACTTTC.

This chain connects TRBV13 to TRBJ2-7, with TRBD1 as a possible D gene (5 bases). This CDR3 is 14 amino acids long. CDR1 and CDR2 from the germline V gene are PRHDT and FYEKMQ (reference sequence). V was clipped by 2 bases and J by 0 bases, with 8 bases between them. The CDR3 here is CASSLKGISYEQYF. The CDR3 nucleotides are TGTGCCAGCAGCTTAAAGGGGATCTCCTACGAGCAGTACTTC.

This clone was detected only once. The chain joins TRBV18 to TRBJ2-7; 9 bases map to TRBD1. The CDR3 runs to 17 residues. V was pared by 0 bases and J by 2 bases, with 8 bases of the junction left unmatched. Germline V gives CDR1 KGHSH, CDR2 LQKENI. This chain's CDR3 is CASSPPSGTGFTYEQYF. The CDR3 DNA is TGTGCCAGCTCACCACCGTCAGGGACAGGGTTCACCTACGAGCAGTACTTC.

V and J are TRBV20-1 and TRBJ2-3; 12 nucleotides match TRBD2. The CDR3 contains 15 residues. The germline V gene encodes CDR1 DFQATT and CDR2 SNEGSKA (reference sequence). The V gene end was trimmed by 3 bases and the J gene end by 2 bases; junction bases not matched to a gene: 3. CDR3 bases: TGCAGTGCTAGTGGACTAGCGGGGTACACAGATACGCAGTATTTT. Its translation is CSASGLAGYTDTQYF.

J is TRBJ2-6 and V is TRBV7-9; no clear D. Germline V CDR1 and CDR2: SEHNR, FQNEAQ (reference sequence). The length of the CDR3 is 13 residues. The V end was cut by 4 bases, the J end by 4 bases, with 5 bases between. CDR3 residues: CASSYRGANVLTF. CDR3 nucleotides: TGTGCCAGCAGCTACCGGGGGGCCAACGTCCTGACTTTC.

The rearrangement uses TRBV9 and TRBJ1-6; 7 bases map to TRBD1. The CDR3 covers 15 residues. The trim removed 3 bases at V and 4 bases at J, leaving 4 bases unmatched. The germline V gene encodes CDR1 SGDLS and CDR2 YYNGEE. The CDR3 region is CASSAGTVYNSPLHF. CDR3 nucleotides: TGTGCCAGCAGCGCCGGGACAGTTTATAATTCACCCCTCCACTTT.

J is TRBJ1-2 and V is TRBV9; D is uncertain. The length of the CDR3 is 14 residues. Per germline, CDR1 SGDLS and CDR2 YYNGEE. With 4 bases removed from V and 5 bases from J, the gap between germline ends came to 15 bases. The CDR3 DNA follows: TGTGCCAGCAGCCGGAGCAGCTCCCAGTATGGCTACACCTTC. The encoded protein is CASSRSSSQYGYTF.

The CDR3 loop reads CASSHSRLAPRETQYF. The CDR3, as DNA: TGCGCCAGCAGTCACTCTCGGTTGGCTCCGAGGGAGACCCAGTACTTC. The chain is built from TRBV23-1 and TRBJ2-5, with no clear D. TRBV23-1 is placed among ORFs of uncertain function. The V gene lost 3 bases and the J gene lost 5 bases, with 19 bases spanning the gap. The CDR3 is 16 amino acids.

The J gene is TRBJ2-1, the V gene TRBV9; 7 bases fit TRBD1. The V segment lost 0 bases and the J segment 4 bases; nucleotides outside the gene matches: 4. The length of the CDR3 is 15 residues. Germline assignment: CDR1 SGDLS and CDR2 YYNGEE. Written as DNA, the CDR3 is TGTGCCAGCAGCGTAGGACAGGGCAATTACAATGAGCAGTTCTTC. This codes for CASSVGQGNYNEQFF.

The chain combines TRBV5-6 with TRBJ2-7, with 8 bases that match TRBD1. CDR1 SGHDT and CDR2 YYEEEE come from the germline V gene. V shed 2 bases and J 4 bases; nucleotides not matched to a gene: 8. The CDR3 length is 15 residues. In DNA form, the CDR3 reads TGTGCCAGCAGCTTACCCCCAGGGGGCGCTTACGAGCAGTACTTC. Its translation: CASSLPPGGAYEQYF.

This clone was picked up a small number of times. This chain joins TRBV5-1 and TRBJ2-7, with D possibly matching TRBD2 (6 bases). Germline CDR1 SGHRS, CDR2 YFSETQ. The V end lost 5 bases, the J end lost 0 bases, and 15 bases lay between the germline ends. There are 15 residues in the CDR3. The CDR3 DNA is TGCGCCAGCAGTTTCGCGGAGGGGAGCTCCTACGAGCAGTACTTC. Protein: CASSFAEGSSYEQYF.

The CDR3 nucleotides read TGTGCCAGCAGCTTGGGAGACGCCCTACTAAGAGCCACTGAAGCTTTCTTT. Translated, it gives CASSLGDALLRATEAFF. The gene calls are TRBV5-8 and TRBJ1-1; D uncertain. CDR1 and CDR2 (germline): SGHTS, YDEGEE. CDR3 length: 17 residues. V was shortened by 0 bases and J by 4 bases, with 19 bases between the two germline ends.

This clone was seen just once. The V gene is TRBV20-1, the J gene TRBJ2-7; possible D gene TRBD1, 6 bases. The V end lost 3 bases, the J end lost 0 bases, and 15 bases lay between the germline ends. This CDR3 has 15 amino acids. The germline CDR1 and CDR2 sequences are DFQATT and SNEGSKA (reference sequence). This chain's CDR3 is CSASKGQTISYEQYF. The CDR3 DNA follows: TGCAGTGCTAGTAAGGGACAAACTATCTCCTACGAGCAGTACTTC.

This chain uses TRBV6-5 with TRBJ2-7; 7 bases agree with TRBD1. This CDR3 contains 15 residues. CDR1 MNHEY and CDR2 SVGAGI come from the germline V gene. V shed 6 bases and J 2 bases; nucleotides not matched to a gene: 10. The CDR3 loop is CASRRTMQGAYEQYF. The CDR3 DNA follows: TGTGCCAGCAGACGTACGATGCAGGGGGCCTACGAGCAGTACTTC.

This sequence joins TRBV29-1 and TRBJ2-7; D gene unclear. The CDR3 is made up of 14 amino acids. Germline V lookup: CDR1 SQVTM, CDR2 ANQGSEA. CDR3 coding DNA: TGCAGACCCCTAAGGCACCAGGTACGTCGGGAGCAGTACTTC. Its protein is CRPLRHQVRREQYF.

The CDR3 sequence: CASSLNGLRELFF. CDR3 in DNA: TGTGCCAGCAGCTTAAACGGGTTGAGGGAGCTGTTTTTT. The chain couples TRBV7-3 to TRBJ2-2; D ambiguous. The V end was cut by 1 base, the J end by 9 bases, with 9 bases between. The CDR3 length is 13 residues. Germline V gene data show CDR1 as SGHTA and CDR2 as FQGTGA. The entire variable domain, with the rest obtained from reference TRBV7-3 and TRBJ2-2, is as follows: GAGVSQTPSNKVTEKGKYVELRCDPISGHTALYWYRQSLGQGPEFLIYFQGTGAADDSGLPNDRFFAVRPEGSVSTLKIQRTERGDSAVYLCASSLNGLRELFFGEGSRLTVL.

This chain links TRBV29-1 with TRBJ2-7, with a weak D call TRBD1 (5 bases). From germline, CDR1 is SQVTM and CDR2 ANQGSEA. The CDR3 extends over 12 amino acids. V was shortened by 6 bases and J by 4 bases, with 13 bases between the two germline ends. The CDR3 is CSVGEQAYEQYF. The CDR3 region has the DNA TGCAGCGTCGGCGAACAGGCGTACGAGCAGTACTTC.

The chain employs TRBV4-1 and TRBJ2-3; TRBD2 aligns across 10 bases. The CDR3 runs 18 residues. Per the germline V gene, CDR1 is MGHRA and CDR2 is YSYEKL. J gave up 2 bases and V 1 base, and 9 bases lay outside the gene matches. The CDR3 DNA reads as TGCGCCAGCAGCCAAGGTCCGGCAAGCGGGAGGGACACAGATACGCAGTATTTT. This translates into CASSQGPASGRDTDTQYF.

This clone was picked up one time. The chain combines TRBV27 with TRBJ2-1, with 9 bases matching TRBD1. The CDR3 has 17 amino acids. V shed 0 bases, J shed 6 bases, and the junction held 9 bases outside the gene matches. Germline CDR1 and CDR2: MNHEY and SMNVEV (reference sequence). CDR3 bases: TGTGCCAGCAGTTTATCGATGAGACAGGGGGTACCCAATGAGCAGTTCTTC. It encodes CASSLSMRQGVPNEQFF.

This clone was recorded a few times. The chain uses TRBV19 and TRBJ1-2; 9 nucleotides align to TRBD1. Trimming cost V 6 bases and J 2 bases; bases outside gene matches: 7. Germline assignment: CDR1 LNHDA and CDR2 SQIVND (reference sequence). The CDR3 consists of 15 residues. The CDR3 loop is CASRLGQGPNYGYTF. The CDR3 region has the DNA TGTGCCAGTAGATTGGGACAGGGACCGAACTATGGCTACACCTTC.

This clone has a single count. The V gene is TRBV4-2, the J gene TRBJ1-1; D remains unclear. V dropped 1 base and J dropped 1 base, with 10 bases sitting between them. The CDR3 sequence is 15 residues long. Germline assignment: CDR1 LGHNA and CDR2 YNFKEQ. The CDR3 region is CASSQVGEGNTEAFF. CDR3 nucleotides: TGTGCCAGCAGCCAAGTTGGTGAGGGGAACACTGAAGCTTTCTTT.

The table lists this clone with a count of one. V and J are TRBV27 and TRBJ2-3, with TRBD2 matching over 13 bases. This CDR3 is built from 19 residues. V gave up 3 bases and J gave up 0 bases; unmatched junction bases: 9. Germline CDR1 reads MNHEY; CDR2 reads SMNVEV (reference sequence). The CDR3 here is CASSFGLAGVPFSTDTQYF. The DNA of the CDR3 is TGTGCCAGCAGTTTTGGACTAGCGGGAGTCCCTTTTAGCACAGATACGCAGTATTTT.